These 18 T cell receptor beta chains came from one sample sequenced in a study of response to subunit inactivated influenza vaccine. TCRdb processed the RT-PCR reads anew with MiXCR; each CDR3 protein has one entry. The sample has 650,000 or so distinct CDR3 sequences, approximately 14% seen once. This specimen was PBMCs from blood, taken less than 15 days before vaccination. These receptors were taken from a man in his fifties who received an inactivated influenza vaccine.

This clonotype has only a few counts. The CDR3, as DNA: TGTGCCAGCAGCTTAGCAGAGTCATACGAGCAGTACTTC. Translating it yields CASSLAESYEQYF. This chain links TRBV7-7 with TRBJ2-7; D remains ambiguous. Looked up from germline, CDR1 is SSHAT and CDR2 is FNYEAQ (reference sequence). There are 13 residues in the CDR3. The V gene lost 0 bases and the J gene lost 4 bases, with 7 bases spanning the gap.

The rearrangement links TRBV20-1 to TRBJ2-7; no clear D gene. This CDR3 is 13 amino acids long. Trimming shortened V by 2 bases and J by 3 bases, and 11 bases separated the two germline ends. Per germline, CDR1 DFQATT and CDR2 SNEGSKA (reference sequence). The CDR3 region is CSARTPVDYEQYF. The CDR3 region has the DNA TGCAGTGCTAGAACCCCGGTGGACTACGAGCAGTACTTC.

This clonotype was detected many times. The rearrangement uses TRBV20-1 and TRBJ2-2; tentatively, D is TRBD1 (5 bases). V was cut by 0 bases and J by 0 bases, with 11 bases left in between. The CDR3 covers 16 residues. Germline V lookup: CDR1 DFQATT, CDR2 SNEGSKA (reference sequence). The CDR3 region is CSARDYRQTNTGELFF. In DNA, the CDR3 is TGCAGTGCTAGAGATTATAGACAGACGAACACCGGGGAGCTGTTTTTT.

This clonotype turned up a few times. Here the CDR3 reads CASSVAPSGGYQTQYF. The CDR3 DNA follows: TGTGCCAGCAGCGTAGCTCCCAGCGGGGGTTATCAGACCCAGTACTTC. The chain recombines TRBV9 with TRBJ2-5; TRBD2 aligns across 8 bases. The J segment lost 6 bases and the V segment lost 0 bases, leaving 10 bases of the junction unmatched. The CDR3 extends over 16 amino acids. In germline, CDR1 is SGDLS, CDR2 YYNGEE.

This chain joins TRBV12-3 or TRBV12-4 and TRBJ2-1; TRBD2 agrees at 7 bases. V lost 3 bases, J lost 2 bases, and 13 bases stayed unmatched. This CDR3 contains 18 residues. CDR3 sequence (DNA): TGTGCCAGCAGTTTCTCGCCCGACCTAGCGGAAACCTACAATGAGCAGTTCTTC. Protein sequence: CASSFSPDLAETYNEQFF.

This clonotype came up many times. This sequence joins TRBV29-1 and TRBJ2-3; 10 positions agree with TRBD2. Germline V gene lookup returns CDR1 SQVTM and CDR2 ANQGSEA. CDR3 length equals 14 residues. The ends lost 1 base at V and 6 bases at J; junction bases unmatched: 4. The CDR3 spells CSVEGGAGGDTQYF. Written as DNA, the CDR3 is TGCAGCGTTGAAGGAGGAGCGGGGGGGGATACGCAGTATTTT.

The chain links TRBV4-3 to TRBJ1-1, with 9 bases that match TRBD1. The germline gives CDR1 LGHNA, CDR2 YSLEER. Losses at the gene ends were 1 base for V and 10 bases for J; bases not matched to a gene: 10. The CDR3 is made up of 15 amino acids. CDR3 sequence (DNA): TGCGCCAGCAGCCAAGGGACAGGGGCACCCGGGGGAGCTTTCTTT. This gives the protein CASSQGTGAPGGAFF.

V is TRBV3-1 and J is TRBJ2-7; D remains unclear. Germline-derived CDR1 and CDR2 are LGHDT and YNNKEL (reference sequence). This CDR3 region has 12 residues. The V and J ends lost 1 base and 12 bases respectively, with 13 bases between them. CDR3 amino acids: CASSQGYNRAYF. DNA for the CDR3: TGTGCCAGCAGCCAAGGGTACAATCGGGCGTACTTC.

This clonotype was observed a handful of times. The V and J genes are TRBV7-8 and TRBJ1-6, with D tentatively TRBD1 (6 bases). Between the trimmed V and J ends, which lost 3 bases and 6 bases, there was a span of 9 bases. Germline V gene lookup returns CDR1 SGHVS and CDR2 FQNEAQ. The CDR3 consists of 14 residues. CDR3 in amino acids: CASSFARGNSPLHF. For the CDR3, the DNA is TGTGCCAGCAGCTTTGCCAGGGGTAATTCACCCCTCCACTTT. The full variable domain, its missing parts supplied by reference TRBV7-8 and TRBJ1-6, is GAGVSQSPRYKVAKRGQDVALRCDPISGHVSLFWYQQALGQGPEFLTYFQNEAQLDKSGLPSDRFFAERPEGSVSTLKIQRTQQEDSAVYLCASSFARGNSPLHFGNGTRLTVT.

This clonotype came up many times. This chain uses TRBV7-8 with TRBJ1-1, with D uncertain. The V end lost 2 bases, the J end lost 1 base, and 8 bases lay between the germline ends. The CDR3 length is 14 residues. Germline V lookup: CDR1 SGHVS, CDR2 FQNEAQ. The CDR3 region has the DNA TGTGCCAGCAGCTTAATTGGACCGAACACTGAAGCTTTCTTT. Translating gives CASSLIGPNTEAFF. Variable domain in full (rest from reference TRBV7-8 and TRBJ1-1): GAGVSQSPRYKVAKRGQDVALRCDPISGHVSLFWYQQALGQGPEFLTYFQNEAQLDKSGLPSDRFFAERPEGSVSTLKIQRTQQEDSAVYLCASSLIGPNTEAFFGQGTRLTVV.

The chain has TRBV7-2 and TRBJ2-1, with D possibly matching TRBD2 (6 bases). Trimming cost V 2 bases and J 0 bases, with 14 bases left between them. CDR1 is SGHTA and CDR2 is FQGNSA in the germline V gene. The CDR3 sequence is 17 residues long. DNA of the CDR3: TGTGCCAGCAGCTTAAATACCGGGAGAGGCTCCTACAATGAGCAGTTCTTC. Its protein product is CASSLNTGRGSYNEQFF.

J is TRBJ2-6 and V is TRBV14, with unresolved D. In germline, CDR1 is SGHDN, CDR2 FVKESK. CDR3 size: 15 residues. V was cut by 4 bases and J by 4 bases, with 11 bases left in between. CDR3 region: CASSPSWTGANVLTF. The CDR3 DNA reads as TGTGCCAGCAGCCCTAGTTGGACGGGGGCCAACGTCCTGACTTTC.

The rearrangement links TRBV20-1 to TRBJ1-5; the D gene is possibly TRBD1 (5 bases). CDR3 size: 15 residues. Germline CDR1 and CDR2: DFQATT and SNEGSKA (reference sequence). V dropped 1 base and J dropped 4 bases, with 14 bases sitting between them. DNA of the CDR3: TGCAGTGCTAGAGGGGGGGGGACCGCAAATCAGCCCCAGCATTTT. This gives the protein CSARGGGTANQPQHF.

This chain joins TRBV27 and TRBJ2-7; D gene uncertain. This CDR3 comprises 15 residues. Trimming shortened V by 2 bases and J by 1 base, and 12 bases separated the two germline ends. Germline V CDR1 and CDR2: MNHEY, SMNVEV (reference sequence). This CDR3 is CASSLRAQVSYEQYF. CDR3 bases: TGTGCCAGCAGTTTACGAGCGCAGGTATCCTACGAGCAGTACTTC.

The J gene is TRBJ2-3, the V gene TRBV20-1, with unresolved D. V lost 3 bases, J lost 6 bases, and 13 bases lay in between. Germline loops: CDR1 DFQATT, CDR2 SNEGSKA (reference sequence). The CDR3 runs to 13 residues. The DNA for the CDR3 is TGCAGTGCTAGCAATCCAATCGCGGATACGCAGTATTTT. This encodes CSASNPIADTQYF.

In its sample, this clonotype was seen a few times. The chain couples TRBV15 to TRBJ1-1; D is undetermined. Germline-derived CDR1 and CDR2 are LNHNV and YYDKDF (reference sequence). Trimming took off 1 base at V and 2 bases at J, with 5 bases between the two ends. The CDR3 is 13 residues long. CDR3 residues: CATSRGENTEAFF. The CDR3 DNA reads TGTGCCACCAGCAGAGGAGAAAACACTGAAGCTTTCTTT.

The table lists this clonotype with a few counts. The rearrangement joins TRBV20-1 to TRBJ2-1; D call uncertain. V was cut by 1 base and J by 6 bases, with 4 bases left in between. Germline V gene data show CDR1 as DFQATT and CDR2 as SNEGSKA (reference sequence). The CDR3 sequence is 11 residues long. The CDR3 nucleotides read TGCAGTGCTAGAGGGAGCAATGAGCAGTTCTTC. Protein: CSARGSNEQFF.

This clonotype was counted a few times. This chain links TRBV12-3 or TRBV12-4 with TRBJ2-1; D call uncertain. The V and J ends lost 3 bases and 6 bases respectively, with 9 bases between them. The CDR3 consists of 13 residues. CDR3 sequence reads: CASSFYRANEQFF. CDR3 coding DNA: TGTGCCAGCAGTTTCTATCGGGCCAATGAGCAGTTCTTC.